Reported below is one T cell receptor (beta chain). In this sample, this clonotype turned up a few times. The antigen this receptor binds is unknown. No base-level quality is on record; no much larger clone is a single base apart. These data are taken from a study of blood T cells in healthy people across ages (dated by TCRdb to between 2015 and 2017). The study in broad terms: In model experiments, template switching captured roughly one uniquely barcoded TCR beta cDNA molecule for every two T cells. Using the same blood draw, the study looked at two additional independent replicas of 1 million unique cDNA reads for two donors, one aged 18 to 29 and the other aged 80 or older. Donors were grouped into four age groups: young (average roughly 17 years), middle-aged (about 40), aged (approximately 58) and long-lived (just over 80). To avoid experimental bias, donors of different ages were distributed randomly across sequencing lanes. Using deep sequencing normalized with unique cDNA molecular identifiers, the study measured how TCR beta repertoire diversity changes with age. The investigation overall reported the following: Since profiling was done on bulk unsorted PBMCs, naive and antigen-experienced compartments could not be conclusively compared. Observed TCR beta diversity per million T cells fell roughly linearly with age, and a significant reduction was already apparent by age around 36. Compared with the aged group, more naive CD4+ T cells, fewer expanded clones and increased TCR diversity were shown by the long-lived group, suggesting age selection. Because donor CMV infection status was unknown, age-related changes in expanded clonotypes were potentially confounded. Estimates of total diversity based on one million sequenced T cells were regarded as lower bounds and as underestimates. Observed TCR beta diversity correlated strongly with the percentage of naive T cells measured by flow cytometry.

Library prep was done by 5' RACE. Sequenced on an Illumina HiSeq 2500. A second PCR of roughly 7 to 11 cycles was run with a J-beta primer mix and a sample-barcoded 5' primer. Each TCR beta cDNA molecule received a unique molecular identifier from a template-switch 5' adaptor carrying 12 random nucleotides. Each sample yielded at least 2.5 million CDR3-containing paired-end reads. All of the RNA was converted into first-strand cDNA using the Mint cDNA synthesis kit, with a TRBC-specific oligonucleotide serving as the primer. After uracil-DNA glycosylase treatment, a first 18-cycle PCR used universal primers M1SS and BC2_uni_R on all cDNA. In the paper's pipeline: Each sample was normalized by randomly selecting 1 million high-quality reads, each carrying a distinct molecular identifier. Instead of being binned into consensus sequences, reads with shared molecular identifiers were discarded. CDR3 identification, clonotype clustering and error correction used MiTCR with a Q25 quality threshold and the strictest error-elimination algorithm. A nonparametric unseen species model with Euler transformation was used to estimate lower-bound total TCR beta diversity. TCRdb applied fastp at Q25 and MiXCR to the public reads, then kept only in-frame beta chains. Rows with one shared CDR3 protein collapse into an entry with the most common genes and DNA. TCRdb's processing, not the authors' own work, is the source of the V and J calls. The sample table shows hundreds of thousands of distinct CDR3 sequences, and around a fifth are seen once. The ten largest make up roughly 3.6% of the sample.

The donors were 40 or so Caucasian individuals from Russia, aged about 6 to 95 years, who were systemically healthy. Ten milliliters of peripheral blood were drawn from each donor into EDTA-treated Vacutainer tubes. Ficoll-Paque density-gradient centrifugation was used to isolate PBMCs, with at least 6 million per sample. Total RNA, at least 6 micrograms per sample, was extracted from PBMCs with Trizol reagent. For every donor, flow cytometry on a PBMC aliquot measured the percentage of naive CD45RAhigh/CD27high T cells. The specimen sequenced was blood. This sequence originates from a man between 70 and 80 years old in good health.

The CDR3 has the sequence CASTRTSGSPGELFF. In nucleotides, the sequence is TGTGCCAGTACCCGGACTAGCGGGAGTCCCGGGGAGCTGTTTTTT. The V and J segments used are TRBV19 and TRBJ2-2, and 13 junctional nucleotides match TRBD2. The CDR3 goes from the cysteine to the phenylalanine over 15 residues. Only the CDR3 part of the read is kept: 45 bases, read in frame from the first base. CDR1 and CDR2, looked up from the germline V gene (reference sequence), are LNHDA and SQIVND. After removal of 7 bases from V and 6 bases from J, the junction retains 5 bases not matched to a gene. Reference TRBV19 and TRBJ2-2 proteins supply the regions before and after the CDR3; the full variable domain is: DGGITQSPKYLFRKEGQNVTLSCEQNLNHDAMYWYRQDPGQGLRLIYYSQIVNDFQKGDIAEGYSVSREKKESFPLTVTSAQKNPTAFYLCASTRTSGSPGELFFGEGSRLTVL.